This T cell receptor (beta chain) was captured by sequencing in a study of T cells in Graves' hyperthyroidism and ophthalmopathy. Study in general: Peripheral blood was collected at initial diagnosis, before any treatment. Overall study results and limits: Most thyroid clonotypes expanded above 0.001 appeared in blood too.

Uncontrolled infection, other autoimmune disease, pregnancy or lactation disqualified patients from enrolment. On the basis of clinical symptoms, serum thyroxine and TRAb, thyroid ultrasound and orbital computed tomography, diagnoses were made. The CDR3 consists of 16 residues. Trimming took 0 bases from V and 3 from J, leaving 15 bases between them. From germline, CDR1 is LNHNV and CDR2 YYDKDF (reference sequence). Researchers took RNA transcripts and amplified the TCR beta CDR3 regions from them. The HTBI set primed first-round TCR CDR3 RT-PCR. TCRdb called the multiplex PCR reads again in MiXCR, with one record for every CDR3 protein. The sample lists some 550,000 distinct CDR3 sequences; about 20% were seen once. This clonotype was found a few times. Its specificity is unknown.

The receptor was derived from a man younger than 35 with Graves' hyperthyroidism. This chain connects TRBV15 to TRBJ2-7, with D possibly called TRBD1 or TRBD2 (5 bases each). Sequenced sample: blood. DNA for the CDR3: TGTGCCACCAGCAGAGAAGGCAGAGGGGAAGGCTACGAGCAGTACTTC. It yields the protein CATSREGRGEGYEQYF.